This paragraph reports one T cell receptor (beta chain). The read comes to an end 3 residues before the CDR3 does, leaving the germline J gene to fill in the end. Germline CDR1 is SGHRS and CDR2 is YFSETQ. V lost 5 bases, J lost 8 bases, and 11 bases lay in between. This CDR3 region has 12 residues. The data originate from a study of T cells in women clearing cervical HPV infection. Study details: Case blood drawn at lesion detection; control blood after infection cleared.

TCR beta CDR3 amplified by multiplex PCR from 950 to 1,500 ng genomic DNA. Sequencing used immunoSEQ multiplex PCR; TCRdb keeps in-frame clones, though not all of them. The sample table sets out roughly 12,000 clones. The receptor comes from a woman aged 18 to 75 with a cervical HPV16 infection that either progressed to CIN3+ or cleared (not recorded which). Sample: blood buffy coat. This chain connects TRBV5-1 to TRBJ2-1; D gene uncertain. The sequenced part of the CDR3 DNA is TGCGCCAGCAGTGCACGTGGCCATGAG. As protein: CASSARGHE. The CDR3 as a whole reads CASSARGHEQFF.